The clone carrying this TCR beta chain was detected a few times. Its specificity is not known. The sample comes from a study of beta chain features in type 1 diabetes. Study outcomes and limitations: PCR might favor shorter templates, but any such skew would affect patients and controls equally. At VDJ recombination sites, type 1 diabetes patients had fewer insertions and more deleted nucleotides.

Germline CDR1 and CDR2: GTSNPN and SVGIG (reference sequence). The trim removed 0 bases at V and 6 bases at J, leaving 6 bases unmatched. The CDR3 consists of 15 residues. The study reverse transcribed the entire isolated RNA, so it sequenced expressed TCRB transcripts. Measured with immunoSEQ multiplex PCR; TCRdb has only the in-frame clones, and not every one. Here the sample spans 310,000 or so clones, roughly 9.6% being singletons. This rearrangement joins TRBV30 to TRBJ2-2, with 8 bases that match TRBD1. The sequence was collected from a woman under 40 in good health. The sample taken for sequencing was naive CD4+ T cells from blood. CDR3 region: CAWSVGSTGAGELFF. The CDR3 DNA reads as TGTGCCTGGAGTGTTGGGTCGACAGGGGCCGGGGAGCTGTTTTTT.